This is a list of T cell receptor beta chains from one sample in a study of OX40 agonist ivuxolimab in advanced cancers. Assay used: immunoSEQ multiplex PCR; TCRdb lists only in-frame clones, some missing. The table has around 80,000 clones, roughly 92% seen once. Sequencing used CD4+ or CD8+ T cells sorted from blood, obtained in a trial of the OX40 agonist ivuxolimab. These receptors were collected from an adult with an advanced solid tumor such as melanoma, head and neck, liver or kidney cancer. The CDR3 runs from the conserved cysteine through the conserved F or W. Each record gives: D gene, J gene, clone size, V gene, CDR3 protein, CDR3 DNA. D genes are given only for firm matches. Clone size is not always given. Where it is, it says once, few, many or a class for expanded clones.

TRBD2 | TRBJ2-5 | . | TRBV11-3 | CASSLLAGYQETQYF | TGTGCCAGCAGCCTCTTAGCGGGGTACCAAGAGACCCAGTACTTC
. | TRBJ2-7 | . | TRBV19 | CASRTDWSSYEQYF | TGTGCCAGCCGGACGGATTGGAGCTCCTACGAGCAGTACTTC
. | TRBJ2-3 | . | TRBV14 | CASSQHGTDTQYF | TGTGCCAGCAGCCAGCACGGCACAGATACGCAGTATTTT
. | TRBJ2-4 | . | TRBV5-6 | CASSLEGAENIQYF | TGTGCCAGCAGCTTGGAGGGTGCTGAAAACATTCAGTACTTC
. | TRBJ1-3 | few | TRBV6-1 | CASSTFIGNTIYF | TGTGCCAGCAGTACATTTATAGGAAACACCATATATTTT
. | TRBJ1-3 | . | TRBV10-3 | CATPGANGNTIYF | TGTGCCACCCCGGGGGCAAATGGAAACACCATATATTTT
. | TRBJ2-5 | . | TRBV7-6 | CASSLGRAQETQYF | TGTGCCAGCAGCTTAGGAAGGGCCCAAGAGACCCAGTACTTC
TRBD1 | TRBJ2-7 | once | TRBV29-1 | CSAQTRDRVYEQYF | TGCAGCGCTCAAACCCGGGACAGGGTGTACGAGCAGTACTTC
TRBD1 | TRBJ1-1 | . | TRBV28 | CASSSLQGGGTEAFF | TGTGCCAGCAGTTCCCTACAGGGGGGGGGCACTGAAGCTTTCTTT
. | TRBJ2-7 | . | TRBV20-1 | CSAYSYEQYF | TGCAGTGCCTATAGCTACGAGCAGTACTTC
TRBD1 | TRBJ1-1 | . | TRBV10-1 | CASRGTGENTEAFF | TGCGCCAGCAGGGGGACAGGGGAGAACACTGAAGCTTTCTTT
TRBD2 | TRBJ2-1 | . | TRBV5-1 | CASSLSGGALDEQFF | TGCGCCAGCAGCTTGAGCGGGGGGGCGCTGGATGAGCAGTTCTTC
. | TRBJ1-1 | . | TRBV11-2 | CASSFDRGRNTEAFF | TGTGCCAGCAGCTTTGATAGGGGTCGGAACACTGAAGCTTTCTTT
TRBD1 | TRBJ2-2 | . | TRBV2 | CASRGTGTGELFF | TGTGCCAGCAGGGGGACAGGGACCGGGGAGCTGTTTTTT
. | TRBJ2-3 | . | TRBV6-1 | CASSRDINTDTQYF | TGTGCCAGCAGTCGGGACATTAACACAGATACGCAGTATTTT
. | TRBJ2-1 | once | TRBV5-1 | CASRPEARNEQFF | TGCGCCAGCCGTCCAGAGGCGCGGAATGAGCAGTTCTTC
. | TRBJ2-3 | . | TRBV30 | CAWRRKASSTDTQYF | TGTGCCTGGAGGAGGAAGGCTAGCTCCACAGATACGCAGTATTTT
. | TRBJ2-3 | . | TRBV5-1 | CASSLDIWGTDTQYF | TGCGCCAGCAGCTTGGATATATGGGGGACAGATACGCAGTATTTT
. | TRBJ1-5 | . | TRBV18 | CASSPDATLQGQQPQHF | TGTGCCAGCTCACCCGACGCAACCCTTCAGGGACAACAGCCCCAGCATTTT
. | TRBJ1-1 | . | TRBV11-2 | CASSQTAEAFF | TGTGCCAGCAGCCAGACGGCCGAAGCTTTCTTT
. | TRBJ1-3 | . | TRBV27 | CASSPLWTSGNTIYF | TGTGCCAGCAGTCCCCTCTGGACTTCTGGAAACACCATATATTTT
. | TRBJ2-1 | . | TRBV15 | CATSYRDRFSDEQFF | TGTGCCACCAGCTACCGGGACCGCTTTTCGGATGAGCAGTTCTTC